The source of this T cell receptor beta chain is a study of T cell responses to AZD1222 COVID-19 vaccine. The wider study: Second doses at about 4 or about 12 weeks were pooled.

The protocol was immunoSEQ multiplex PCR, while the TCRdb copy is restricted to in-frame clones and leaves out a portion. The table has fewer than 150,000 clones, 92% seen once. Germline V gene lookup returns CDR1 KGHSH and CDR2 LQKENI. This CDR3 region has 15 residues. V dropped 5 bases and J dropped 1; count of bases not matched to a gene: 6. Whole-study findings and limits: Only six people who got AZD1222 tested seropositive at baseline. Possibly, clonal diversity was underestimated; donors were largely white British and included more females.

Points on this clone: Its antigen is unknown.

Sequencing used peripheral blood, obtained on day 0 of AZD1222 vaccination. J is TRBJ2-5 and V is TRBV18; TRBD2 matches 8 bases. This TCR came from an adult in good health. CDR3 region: CASSVSGTSQETQYF. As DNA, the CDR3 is TGTGCCAGCTCAGTTAGCGGGACTTCCCAAGAGACCCAGTACTTC.